One and the same sample provided the 10 T cell receptor beta chains below, sequenced in a study of CD8 T cells in ankylosing spondylitis (dated 2017 in TCRdb). Overall study results and their limits: A TCR beta motif made up of 7 to 9 highly homologous amino acid variants appeared to be characteristic of blood from ankylosing spondylitis patients.

Antigen specificity for these receptors is unknown. The protocol used for the library was 5' RACE. This sample was sequenced with an Illumina HiSeq 2500. TCRdb reanalyzed the raw reads on its own, using fastp at Q25 for trimming and MiXCR for clone calling, and kept in-frame beta chains. Entries are consolidated by CDR3 protein sequence, retaining the most common genes and DNA. The sample records 130,000 or so distinct CDR3 sequences, roughly 15% of which are singletons. Around a third of the sample belongs to the ten largest clones. The specimen sequenced was blood, either unsorted or a sorted T cell fraction (not recorded which). The receptors here all came from a male donor with ankylosing spondylitis.

The chain links TRBV25-1 to TRBJ2-1; 9 bases align to TRBD2. Germline loops: CDR1 MGHDK, CDR2 SYGVNS. CDR3 size: 15 residues. V lost 5 bases, J lost 1 base, and 3 bases stayed unmatched. In DNA form, the CDR3 reads TGTGCCAGCAGTCAAGGACTAGCGTCCTACAATGAGCAGTTCTTC. Translated: CASSQGLASYNEQFF.

This clonotype is judged medium-sized. The J gene is TRBJ1-2, the V gene TRBV7-9, with a tentative D call TRBD1 (6 bases). Between the trimmed V and J ends, which lost 5 bases and 2 bases, there was a span of 12 bases. CDR1 and CDR2 from the germline V gene are SEHNR and FQNEAQ (reference sequence). This CDR3 is 14 amino acids long. CDR3 in amino acids: CASSPGQSNYGYTF. As DNA, the CDR3 is TGTGCCAGCAGCCCTGGACAGTCGAACTATGGCTACACCTTC.

This clonotype was counted between two and nine times. The V and J genes are TRBV6-1 and TRBJ2-7; 8 nucleotides agree with TRBD1. Per the germline V gene, CDR1 is MNHNS and CDR2 is SASEGT. Trimming cost V 5 bases and J 4 bases; bases outside gene matches: 4. CDR3 length: 13 amino acids. The CDR3 is CASSTGGGYEQYF. CDR3 nucleotides: TGTGCCAGCAGTACAGGGGGTGGGTACGAGCAGTACTTC.

V gene TRBV5-1 combines with J gene TRBJ2-3; D is perhaps TRBD1 or TRBD2 (6 bases each). CDR3 length: 15 amino acids. Trimming stripped 1 base from V and 3 bases from J, with 12 bases between. CDR1 SGHRS and CDR2 YFSETQ come from the germline V gene. In DNA, the CDR3 is TGCGCCAGCAGCTTGACGGGGGCGAAGACAGATACGCAGTATTTT. It specifies CASSLTGAKTDTQYF.

The chain uses TRBV20-1 and TRBJ2-3; D is ambiguous. V was pared by 0 bases and J by 4 bases, with 14 bases between. The CDR3 consists of 15 residues. CDR1 and CDR2 from the germline V gene are DFQATT and SNEGSKA (reference sequence). The CDR3 protein is CSARDIGEAADTQYF. In nucleotides, the CDR3 is TGCAGTGCTAGAGATATCGGCGAGGCCGCAGATACGCAGTATTTT.

Many counts were recorded for this clonotype. The rearrangement uses TRBV10-2 and TRBJ1-1; D remains ambiguous. Trimming shortened V by 7 bases and J by 1 base, and 4 bases separated the two germline ends. Germline CDR1 is WSHSY and CDR2 is SAAADI. The CDR3 runs 11 residues. The CDR3 sequence: CASNQNTEAFF. Here the CDR3 DNA reads TGCGCCAGCAACCAGAACACTGAAGCTTTCTTT.

The rearrangement joins TRBV21-1 to TRBJ2-5; TRBD2 was called by the table and not checked on the DNA. TRBV21-1 is marked as a pseudogene. The length of the CDR3 is 13 residues. The CDR3 DNA is TGTGCCAGCACTGGGACTATACAAGAGACCCAGTACTTC. Translated: CASTGTIQETQYF.

This chain links TRBV9 with TRBJ1-2; D remains unclear. Germline V gives CDR1 SGDLS, CDR2 YYNGEE. V was clipped by 0 bases and J by 8 bases, with 14 bases between them. CDR3 length: 14 amino acids. The CDR3 region is CASSVGVRSQGYTF. CDR3 DNA sequence: TGTGCCAGCAGCGTAGGGGTCAGGTCACAAGGCTACACCTTC.

The rearrangement uses TRBV27 and TRBJ2-7, with TRBD1 matching 8 bases. CDR3 length: 15 amino acids. Trimming removed 5 bases from V and 5 bases from J; junction bases left unmatched: 11. Germline V gives CDR1 MNHEY, CDR2 SMNVEV (reference sequence). The CDR3 loop reads CASSHPGQGIHEQYF. DNA for the CDR3: TGTGCCAGCAGTCACCCCGGACAGGGTATTCACGAGCAGTACTTC.

The chain is built from TRBV7-3 and TRBJ2-1, with D perhaps matching TRBD2 (5 bases). Germline CDR1 reads SGHTA; CDR2 reads FQGTGA. CDR3 size: 16 residues. Trimming shortened V by 2 bases and J by 0 bases, and 11 bases separated the two germline ends. The DNA of the CDR3 is TGTGCCAGCAGCTTACGTATTGGGAGCTCCTACAATGAGCAGTTCTTC. Translated: CASSLRIGSSYNEQFF.